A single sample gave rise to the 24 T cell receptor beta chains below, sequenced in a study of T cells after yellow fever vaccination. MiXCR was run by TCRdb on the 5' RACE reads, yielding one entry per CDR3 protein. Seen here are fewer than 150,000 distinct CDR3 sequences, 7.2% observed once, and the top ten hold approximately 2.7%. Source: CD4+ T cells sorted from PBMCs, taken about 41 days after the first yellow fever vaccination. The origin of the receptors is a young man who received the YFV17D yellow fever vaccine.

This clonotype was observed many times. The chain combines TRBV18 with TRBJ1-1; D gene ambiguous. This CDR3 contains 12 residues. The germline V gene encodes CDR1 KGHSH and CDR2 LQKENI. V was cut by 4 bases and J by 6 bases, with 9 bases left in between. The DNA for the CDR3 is TGTGCCAGCTCACTCCAAAGGGCTGAAGCTTTCTTT. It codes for CASSLQRAEAFF.

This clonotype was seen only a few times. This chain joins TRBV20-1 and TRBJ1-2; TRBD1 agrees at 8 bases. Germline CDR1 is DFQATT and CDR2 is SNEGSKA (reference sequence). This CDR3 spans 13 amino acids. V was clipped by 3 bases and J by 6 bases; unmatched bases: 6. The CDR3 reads CSASLQGANGYTF. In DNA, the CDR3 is TGCAGTGCTAGTCTCCAGGGGGCGAATGGCTACACCTTC.

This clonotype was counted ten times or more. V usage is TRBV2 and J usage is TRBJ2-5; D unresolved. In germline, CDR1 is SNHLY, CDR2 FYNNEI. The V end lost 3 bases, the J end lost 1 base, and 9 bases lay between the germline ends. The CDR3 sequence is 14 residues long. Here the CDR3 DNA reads TGTGCCAGCAGTGATGGGTCAGTCCAAGAGACCCAGTACTTC. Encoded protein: CASSDGSVQETQYF.

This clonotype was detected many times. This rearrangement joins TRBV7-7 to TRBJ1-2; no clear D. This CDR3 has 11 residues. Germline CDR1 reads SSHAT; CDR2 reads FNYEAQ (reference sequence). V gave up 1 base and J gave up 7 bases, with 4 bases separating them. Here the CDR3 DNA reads TGTGCCAGCAGCTTAGATCCTGGCTACACCTTC. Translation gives CASSLDPGYTF.

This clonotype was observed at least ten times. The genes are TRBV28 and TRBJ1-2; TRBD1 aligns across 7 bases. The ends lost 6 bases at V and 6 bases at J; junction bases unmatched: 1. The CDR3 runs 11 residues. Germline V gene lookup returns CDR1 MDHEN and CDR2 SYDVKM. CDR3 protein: CASSDRDGYTF. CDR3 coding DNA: TGTGCCAGCAGCGACAGGGATGGCTACACCTTC.

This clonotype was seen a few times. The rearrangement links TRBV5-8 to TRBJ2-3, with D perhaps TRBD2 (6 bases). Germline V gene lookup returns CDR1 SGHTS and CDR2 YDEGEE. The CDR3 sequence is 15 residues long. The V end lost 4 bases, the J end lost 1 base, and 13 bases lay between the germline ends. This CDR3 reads CASSHGEVGTDTQYF. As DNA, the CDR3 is TGTGCCAGCAGCCACGGGGAGGTGGGCACAGATACGCAGTATTTT.

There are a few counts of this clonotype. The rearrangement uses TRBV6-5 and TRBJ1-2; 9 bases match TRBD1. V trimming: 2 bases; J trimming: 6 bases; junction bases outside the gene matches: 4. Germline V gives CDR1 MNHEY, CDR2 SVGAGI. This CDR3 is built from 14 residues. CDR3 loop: CASSYADRGDGYTF. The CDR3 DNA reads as TGTGCCAGCAGTTACGCCGACAGGGGGGATGGCTACACCTTC.

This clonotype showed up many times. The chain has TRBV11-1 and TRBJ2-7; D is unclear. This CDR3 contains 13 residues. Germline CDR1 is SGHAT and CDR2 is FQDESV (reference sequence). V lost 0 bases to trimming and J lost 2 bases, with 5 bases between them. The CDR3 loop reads CASSLAGPYEQYF. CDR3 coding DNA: TGTGCCAGCAGCTTAGCTGGGCCCTACGAGCAGTACTTC.

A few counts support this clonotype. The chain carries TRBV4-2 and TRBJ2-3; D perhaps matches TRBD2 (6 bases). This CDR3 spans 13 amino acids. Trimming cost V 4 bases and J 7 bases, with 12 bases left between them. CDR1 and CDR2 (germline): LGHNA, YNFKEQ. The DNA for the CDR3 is TGTGCCAGCAGCCGCAGACTAGAGCATACGCAGTATTTT. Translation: CASSRRLEHTQYF.

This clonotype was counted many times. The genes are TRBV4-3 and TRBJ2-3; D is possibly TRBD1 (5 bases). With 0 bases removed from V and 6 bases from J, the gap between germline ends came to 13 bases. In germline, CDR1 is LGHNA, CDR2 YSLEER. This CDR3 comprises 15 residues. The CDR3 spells CASSQEGKGRDTQYF. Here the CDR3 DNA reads TGCGCCAGCAGCCAAGAGGGCAAGGGGCGGGATACGCAGTATTTT.

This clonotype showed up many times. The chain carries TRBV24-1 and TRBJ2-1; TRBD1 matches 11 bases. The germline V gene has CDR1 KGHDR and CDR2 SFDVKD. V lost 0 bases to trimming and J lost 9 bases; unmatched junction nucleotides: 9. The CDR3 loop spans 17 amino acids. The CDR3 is CATSDLSGQGAYSEQFF. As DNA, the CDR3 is TGTGCCACCAGTGATTTGAGTGGACAGGGGGCTTATAGTGAGCAGTTCTTC.

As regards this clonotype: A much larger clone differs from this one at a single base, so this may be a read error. Written as DNA, the CDR3 is TGTGCCAGCAGCTTAAGACAGGCGAAGACTGAAGCTTTCTTT. Its translation is CASSLRQAKTEAFF. The gene calls are TRBV7-9 and TRBJ1-1, with D maybe TRBD1 (6 bases). Germline V lookup: CDR1 SEHNR, CDR2 FQNEAQ (reference sequence). Trimming took off 2 bases at V and 5 bases at J, with 12 bases between the two ends. This CDR3 has 14 residues.

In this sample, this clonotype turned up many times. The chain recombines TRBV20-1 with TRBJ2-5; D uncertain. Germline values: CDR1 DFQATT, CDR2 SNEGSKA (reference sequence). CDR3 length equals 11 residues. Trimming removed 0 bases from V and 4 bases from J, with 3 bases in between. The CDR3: CSARDVETQYF. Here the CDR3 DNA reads TGCAGTGCTAGAGATGTAGAGACCCAGTACTTC.

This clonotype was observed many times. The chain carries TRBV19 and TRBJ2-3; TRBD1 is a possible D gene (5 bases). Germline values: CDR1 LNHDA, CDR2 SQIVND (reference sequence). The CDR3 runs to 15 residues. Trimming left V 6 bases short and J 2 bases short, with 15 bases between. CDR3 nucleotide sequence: TGTGCCAGTAGGTCTACAGGATTTTTCACAGATACGCAGTATTTT. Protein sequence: CASRSTGFFTDTQYF.

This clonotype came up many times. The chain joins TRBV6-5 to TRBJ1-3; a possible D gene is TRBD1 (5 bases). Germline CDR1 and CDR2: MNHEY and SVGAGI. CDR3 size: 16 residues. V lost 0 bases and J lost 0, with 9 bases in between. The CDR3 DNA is TGTGCCAGCAGTTACTCCAGGGACCTCTCTGGAAACACCATATATTTT. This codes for CASSYSRDLSGNTIYF.

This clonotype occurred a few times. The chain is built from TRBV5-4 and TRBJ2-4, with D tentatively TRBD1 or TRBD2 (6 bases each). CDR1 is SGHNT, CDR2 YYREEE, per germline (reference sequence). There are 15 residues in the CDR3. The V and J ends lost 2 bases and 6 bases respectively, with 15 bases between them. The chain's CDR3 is CASSFVGGRGNIQYF. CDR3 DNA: TGTGCCAGCAGCTTTGTAGGGGGGCGTGGAAACATTCAGTACTTC.

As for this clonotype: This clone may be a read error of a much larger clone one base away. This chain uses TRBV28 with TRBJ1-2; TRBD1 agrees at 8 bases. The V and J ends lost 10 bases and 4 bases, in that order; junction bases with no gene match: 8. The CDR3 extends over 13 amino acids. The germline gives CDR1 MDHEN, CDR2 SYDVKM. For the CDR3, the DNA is TGTGCCACCGGACAGGGATCCATCTATGGCTACACCTTC. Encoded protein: CATGQGSIYGYTF.

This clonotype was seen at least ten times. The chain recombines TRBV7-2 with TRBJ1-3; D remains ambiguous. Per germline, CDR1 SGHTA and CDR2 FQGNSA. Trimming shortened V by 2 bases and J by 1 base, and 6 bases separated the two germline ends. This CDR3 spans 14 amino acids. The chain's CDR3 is CASSLLGSGNTIYF. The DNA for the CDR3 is TGTGCCAGCAGCTTACTAGGGTCTGGAAACACCATATATTTT.

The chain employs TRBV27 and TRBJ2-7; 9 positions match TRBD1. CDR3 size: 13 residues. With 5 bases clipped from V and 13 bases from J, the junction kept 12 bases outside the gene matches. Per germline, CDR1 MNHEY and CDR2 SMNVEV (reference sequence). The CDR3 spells CASSATIRDREYF. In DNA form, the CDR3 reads TGTGCCAGCAGTGCCACAATCCGGGACAGGGAATACTTC.

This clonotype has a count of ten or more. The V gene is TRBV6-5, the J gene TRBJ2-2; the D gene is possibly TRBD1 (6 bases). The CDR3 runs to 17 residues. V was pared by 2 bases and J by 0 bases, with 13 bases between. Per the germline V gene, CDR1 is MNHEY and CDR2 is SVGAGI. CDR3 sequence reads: CASSYPPGHSNTGELFF. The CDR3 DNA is TGTGCCAGCAGTTACCCTCCGGGACACTCGAACACCGGGGAGCTGTTTTTT.

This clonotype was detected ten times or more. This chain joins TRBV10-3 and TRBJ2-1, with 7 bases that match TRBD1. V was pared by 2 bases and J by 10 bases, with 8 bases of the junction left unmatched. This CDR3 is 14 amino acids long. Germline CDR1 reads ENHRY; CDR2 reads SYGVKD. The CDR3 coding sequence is TGTGCCATCAGTGAGGCCTCGACAGGGCAGGAGCAGTTCTTC. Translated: CAISEASTGQEQFF.

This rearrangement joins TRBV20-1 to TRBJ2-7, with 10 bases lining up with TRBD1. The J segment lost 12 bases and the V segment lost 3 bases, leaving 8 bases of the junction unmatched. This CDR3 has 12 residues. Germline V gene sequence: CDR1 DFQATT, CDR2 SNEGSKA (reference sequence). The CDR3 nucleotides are TGCAGTGCTAGGCGACAGGGGGCCTTATGGTACGTC. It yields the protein CSARRQGALWYV.

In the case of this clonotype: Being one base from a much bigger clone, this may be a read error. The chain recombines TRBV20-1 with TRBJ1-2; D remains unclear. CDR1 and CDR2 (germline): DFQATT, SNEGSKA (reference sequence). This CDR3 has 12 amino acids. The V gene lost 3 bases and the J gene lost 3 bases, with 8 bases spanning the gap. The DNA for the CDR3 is TGCAGTGCTAGGGGTACGCACTATGGCTACACCTTC. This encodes CSARGTHYGYTF.

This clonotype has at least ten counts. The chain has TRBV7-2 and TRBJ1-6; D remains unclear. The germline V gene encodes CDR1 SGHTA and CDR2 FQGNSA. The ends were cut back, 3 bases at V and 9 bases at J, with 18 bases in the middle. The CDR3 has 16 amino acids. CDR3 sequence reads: CASSLSTSADGSPLHF. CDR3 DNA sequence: TGTGCCAGCAGCTTGAGCACTTCCGCGGATGGTTCACCCCTCCACTTT.